These 16 T cell receptor beta chains were sequenced from one sample in a study of blood T cell repertoires in COVID-19. Profiling relied on immunoSEQ multiplex PCR, and the TCRdb table lists in-frame clones only, not all of them. This sample has around 200,000 clones, with over 75% found just once. Sequenced sample: peripheral blood. The receptors shown here come from a man in his 60s with acute or convalescent COVID-19.

The chain uses TRBV28 and TRBJ2-6; 8 bases line up with TRBD1. CDR1 is MDHEN and CDR2 is SYDVKM in the germline V gene. The CDR3 length is 18 residues. Trimming removed 6 bases from V and 0 bases from J; junction bases left unmatched: 10. As DNA, the CDR3 is TGTGCCAGCAGCCGATCCGGGACAGGTAGCTCTGGGGCCAACGTCCTGACTTTC. It codes for CASSRSGTGSSGANVLTF. Filled out from reference TRBV28 and TRBJ2-6, the complete variable domain reads DVKVTQSSRYLVKRTGEKVFLECVQDMDHENMFWYRQDPGLGLRLIYFSYDVKMKEKGDIPEGYSVSREKKERFSLILESASTNQTSMYLCASSRSGTGSSGANVLTFGAGSRLTVL.

The chain combines TRBV4-1 with TRBJ2-2, with a weak D call TRBD1 (6 bases). Trimming pared 5 bases from V and 1 base from J, leaving 11 bases between. Germline-derived CDR1 and CDR2 are MGHRA and YSYEKL. The length of the CDR3 is 15 residues. In DNA, the CDR3 is TGCGCCAGCAGCGCACAGGGCTGGAACACCGGGGAGCTGTTTTTT. Amino acids: CASSAQGWNTGELFF.

The rearrangement links TRBV10-3 to TRBJ2-7, with TRBD2 matching 8 bases. V lost 10 bases, J lost 6 bases, and 11 bases stayed unmatched. The CDR3 covers 13 residues. Germline loops: CDR1 ENHRY, CDR2 SYGVKD. The CDR3 protein is CATTGTSLSEQYF. In DNA, the CDR3 is TGTGCCACCACCGGGACTAGTCTCTCCGAGCAGTACTTC.

This clone has a handful of counts. The chain combines TRBV28 with TRBJ1-5; D perhaps matches TRBD1 (6 bases). There are 15 residues in the CDR3. The V gene lost 3 bases and the J gene lost 6 bases, with 15 bases spanning the gap. CDR1 and CDR2 (germline): MDHEN, SYDVKM. CDR3 in amino acids: CASSLGDRRGQPQHF. The CDR3 DNA reads TGTGCCAGCAGTTTGGGAGACCGCAGGGGTCAGCCCCAGCATTTT. The whole variable domain, filled in from reference TRBV28 and TRBJ1-5, reads DVKVTQSSRYLVKRTGEKVFLECVQDMDHENMFWYRQDPGLGLRLIYFSYDVKMKEKGDIPEGYSVSREKKERFSLILESASTNQTSMYLCASSLGDRRGQPQHFGDGTRLSIL.

The chain links TRBV4-3 to TRBJ2-7; 7 bases map to TRBD1. This CDR3 spans 14 amino acids. Germline CDR1 and CDR2: LGHNA and YSLEER. With V trimmed by 3 bases and J by 5 bases, 7 bases remained unmatched. CDR3 region: CASSHATGEHEQYF. CDR3 DNA: TGCGCCAGCAGCCACGCTACAGGGGAACACGAGCAGTACTTC.

The CDR3 spells CASSLVTSGSPDTQYF. CDR3 sequence (DNA): TGCGCCAGCAGCTTGGTAACTAGCGGGAGTCCCGATACGCAGTATTTT. The V and J genes are TRBV5-1 and TRBJ2-3; 11 nucleotides align to TRBD2. CDR3 length: 16 residues. The ends lost 0 bases at V and 6 bases at J; junction bases unmatched: 6. CDR1 and CDR2 (germline): SGHRS, YFSETQ.

This clone was picked up one time. The chain joins TRBV5-4 to TRBJ2-5; 11 bases map to TRBD1. Germline CDR1 is SGHNT and CDR2 is YYREEE (reference sequence). Germline trimming cut 5 bases from V and 5 bases from J; bases unmatched to any gene: 8. The CDR3 extends over 15 amino acids. CDR3 sequence (DNA): TGTGCCAGCAGACGACCGGGACAGGGGGGCGAGACCCAGTACTTC. This encodes CASRRPGQGGETQYF.

The V call is TRBV4-1, the J call TRBJ1-3, with a tentative D call TRBD1 (5 bases). CDR3 length: 16 amino acids. V was shortened by 3 bases and J by 0 bases, with 12 bases between the two germline ends. Germline lookup yields CDR1 MGHRA and CDR2 YSYEKL. DNA for the CDR3: TGCGCCAGCAGCCAGGGAGGGGCTACCTCTGGAAACACCATATATTTT. This codes for CASSQGGATSGNTIYF.

The chain uses TRBV4-2 and TRBJ1-2, with 8 positions matching TRBD1. V shed 1 base, J shed 8 bases, and the junction held 6 bases outside the gene matches. CDR1 and CDR2 (germline): LGHNA, YNFKEQ. This CDR3 is 14 amino acids long. In nucleotides, the CDR3 is TGTGCCAGCAGCCAAGGTTCGACAGGGGCCGGCTACACCTTC. It is translated as CASSQGSTGAGYTF.

The chain combines TRBV7-8 with TRBJ1-6; no clear D gene. Trimming shortened V by 3 bases and J by 7 bases, and 13 bases separated the two germline ends. Germline CDR1 is SGHVS and CDR2 is FQNEAQ. This CDR3 is built from 15 residues. The CDR3 sequence: CASSFGEGVNSPLHF. DNA for the CDR3: TGTGCCAGCAGCTTTGGGGAGGGAGTGAATTCACCCCTCCACTTT.

This chain links TRBV9 with TRBJ2-1; TRBD2 matches at 14 bases. V lost 0 bases, J lost 0 bases, and 8 bases stayed unmatched. Looked up from germline, CDR1 is SGDLS and CDR2 is YYNGEE. The CDR3 is made up of 20 amino acids. The CDR3: CASSVVGLAGGEPSYNEQFF. CDR3 DNA: TGTGCCAGCAGCGTAGTCGGACTAGCGGGAGGAGAACCCTCCTACAATGAGCAGTTCTTC.

V is TRBV5-1 and J is TRBJ2-7; D gene ambiguous. This CDR3 comprises 12 residues. Germline V gene data show CDR1 as SGHRS and CDR2 as YFSETQ. Trimming removed 3 bases at V and 2 bases at J, with 6 bases between. Here the CDR3 DNA reads TGCGCCAGCAGCTCCCCAGCCTACGAGCAGTACTTC. Protein: CASSSPAYEQYF. Full variable domain (missing parts from reference TRBV5-1 and TRBJ2-7): KAGVTQTPRYLIKTRGQQVTLSCSPISGHRSVSWYQQTPGQGLQFLFEYFSETQRNKGNFPGRFSGRQFSNSRSEMNVSTLELGDSALYLCASSSPAYEQYFGPGTRLTVT.

This clone was found a few times. The CDR3 DNA reads as TGTGCCAGTAGTCCCGAGGACAGGGGCGTACAGCCCCAGCATTTT. Protein sequence: CASSPEDRGVQPQHF. The V and J genes are TRBV19 and TRBJ1-5; 9 bases align to TRBD1. The V gene's germline CDR1 is LNHDA and CDR2 SQIVND (reference sequence). J lost 7 bases, V lost 5 bases, and 9 bases had no gene match. The CDR3 consists of 15 residues.

The chain recombines TRBV25-1 with TRBJ2-5; 10 nucleotides agree with TRBD1. CDR3 length equals 16 residues. Germline trimming cut 3 bases from V and 3 bases from J; bases unmatched to any gene: 7. Per germline, CDR1 MGHDK and CDR2 SYGVNS. The CDR3 coding sequence is TGTGCCAGCAGTGAGTGGGAGACAGGGGGCGAAGAGACCCAGTACTTC. Residues: CASSEWETGGEETQYF.

The rearrangement uses TRBV18 and TRBJ1-2; tentative D call: TRBD1 (5 bases). CDR1 and CDR2 (germline): KGHSH, LQKENI. Between the trimmed V and J ends, which lost 2 bases and 3 bases, there was a span of 13 bases. The CDR3 has 15 amino acids. The CDR3 region has the DNA TGTGCCAGCTCACCAGGGGCAGGCCTTGACTATGGCTACACCTTC. Protein sequence: CASSPGAGLDYGYTF.

The V gene is TRBV3-1 (or the pseudogene TRBV3-2), the J gene TRBJ1-1; D call uncertain. The CDR3 has 15 amino acids. Per the germline V gene, CDR1 is LGHDT and CDR2 is YNNKEL (reference sequence). The ends were cut back, 2 bases at V and 1 base at J, with 11 bases in the middle. CDR3 nucleotide sequence: TGTGCCAGCAGCCAATGGGGAGAGCAGAACACTGAAGCTTTCTTT. Protein product: CASSQWGEQNTEAFF.